This TCR beta chain was captured in a study of OX40 agonist ivuxolimab in advanced cancers. This CDR3 region has 14 residues. In germline, CDR1 is SGHAT, CDR2 FQNNGV. Losses at the gene ends were 2 bases for V and 6 bases for J; bases not matched to a gene: 2. Only in-frame clones appear in the TCRdb table, and some are missing; sequencing was by immunoSEQ multiplex PCR. Counted here are approximately 60,000 clones, roughly four fifths occurring once; the ten biggest clones make up 9.8%. This rearrangement joins TRBV11-2 to TRBJ2-1; TRBD1 agrees at 9 bases. This TCR was recovered from an adult with an advanced solid tumor such as melanoma, head and neck, liver or kidney cancer. The starting material was CD4+ or CD8+ T cells sorted from blood, obtained in a trial of the OX40 agonist ivuxolimab. The DNA of the CDR3 is TGTGCCAGCAGCTTAAGGGACAGGGCCAATGAGCAGTTCTTC. Translated: CASSLRDRANEQFF.